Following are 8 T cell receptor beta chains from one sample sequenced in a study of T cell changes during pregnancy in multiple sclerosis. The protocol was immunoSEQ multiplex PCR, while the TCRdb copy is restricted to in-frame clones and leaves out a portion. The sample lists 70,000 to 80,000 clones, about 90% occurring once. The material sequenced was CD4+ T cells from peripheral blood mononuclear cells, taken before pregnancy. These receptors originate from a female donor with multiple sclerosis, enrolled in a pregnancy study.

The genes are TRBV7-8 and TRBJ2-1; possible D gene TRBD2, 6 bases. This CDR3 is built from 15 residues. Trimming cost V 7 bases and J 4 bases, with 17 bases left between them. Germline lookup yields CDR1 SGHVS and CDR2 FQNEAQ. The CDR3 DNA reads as TGTGCCAGCATTAGGGGTGCGGCGGGATACAATGAGCAGTTCTTC. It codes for CASIRGAAGYNEQFF.

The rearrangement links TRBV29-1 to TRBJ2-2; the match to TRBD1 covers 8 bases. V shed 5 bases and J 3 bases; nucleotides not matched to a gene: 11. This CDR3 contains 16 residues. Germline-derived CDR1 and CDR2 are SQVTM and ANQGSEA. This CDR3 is CSVRSPGQADTGELFF. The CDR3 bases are TGCAGCGTTCGAAGCCCGGGACAGGCCGACACCGGGGAGCTGTTTTTT.

The CDR3 here is CASSLLMSDTQYF. The CDR3 DNA reads as TGTGCCAGCAGTTTACTAATGTCAGATACGCAGTATTTT. The chain has TRBV28 and TRBJ2-3; the D is unclear. The CDR3 has 13 amino acids. The V and J ends lost 2 bases and 4 bases respectively, with 7 bases between them. CDR1 and CDR2 (germline): MDHEN, SYDVKM. Full variable domain (remainder filled in from reference TRBV28 and TRBJ2-3): DVKVTQSSRYLVKRTGEKVFLECVQDMDHENMFWYRQDPGLGLRLIYFSYDVKMKEKGDIPEGYSVSREKKERFSLILESASTNQTSMYLCASSLLMSDTQYFGPGTRLTVL.

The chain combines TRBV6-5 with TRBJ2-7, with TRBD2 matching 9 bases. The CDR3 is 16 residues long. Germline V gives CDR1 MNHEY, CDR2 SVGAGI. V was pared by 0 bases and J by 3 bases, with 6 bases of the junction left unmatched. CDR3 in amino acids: CASSYSASSGSYEQYF. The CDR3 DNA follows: TGTGCCAGCAGTTACTCGGCGAGTAGCGGGAGCTACGAGCAGTACTTC.

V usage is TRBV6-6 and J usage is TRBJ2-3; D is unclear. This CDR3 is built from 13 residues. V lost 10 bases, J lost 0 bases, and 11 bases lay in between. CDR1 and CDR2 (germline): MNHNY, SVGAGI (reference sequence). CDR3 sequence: CATNGQSTDTQYF. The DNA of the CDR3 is TGTGCCACCAATGGGCAGAGCACAGATACGCAGTATTTT.

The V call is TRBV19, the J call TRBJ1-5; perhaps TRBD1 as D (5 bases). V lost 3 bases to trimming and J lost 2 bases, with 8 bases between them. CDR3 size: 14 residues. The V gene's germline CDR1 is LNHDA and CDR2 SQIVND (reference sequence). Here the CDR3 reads CASSMGLGNQPQHF. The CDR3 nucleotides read TGTGCCAGTAGTATGGGGCTGGGCAATCAGCCCCAGCATTTT.

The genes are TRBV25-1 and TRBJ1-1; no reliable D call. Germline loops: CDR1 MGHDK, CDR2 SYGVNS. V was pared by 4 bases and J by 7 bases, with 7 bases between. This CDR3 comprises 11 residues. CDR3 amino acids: CASSALLEAFF. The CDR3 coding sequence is TGTGCCAGCAGTGCCCTACTTGAAGCTTTCTTT.

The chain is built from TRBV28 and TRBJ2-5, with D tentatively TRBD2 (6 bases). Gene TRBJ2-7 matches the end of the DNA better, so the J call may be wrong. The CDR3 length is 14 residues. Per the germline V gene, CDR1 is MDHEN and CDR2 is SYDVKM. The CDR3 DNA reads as TGTGCCAGCAGTCCCGGGACTTTCTCCTACGAGCAGTACTTC. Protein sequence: CASSPGTFSYEQYF.